These T cell receptor beta chains were read from a single sample in a study of beta chain features in type 1 diabetes. TCRdb keeps only in-frame clones here, not all; method: immunoSEQ multiplex PCR. In the table there are around 500,000 clones, about 10% of which are singletons. The sequencing input was naive CD4+ T cells from blood. These receptors were obtained from a woman between 18 and 29 years old in good health. Each CDR3 is given with its conserved first and last residue. Fields, in order: D gene, J gene, V gene, clone size, CDR3 protein, CDR3 DNA. D genes are given only for firm matches. Clone sizes are given selectively: once, few, many, or a class where the clone is expanded.

d_call: .
j_call: TRBJ2-3
v_call: TRBV7-2
clone_size: few
cdr3_aa: CASSPRRGSTDTQYF
cdr3_nt: TGTGCCAGCAGCCCAAGGAGGGGTAGCACAGATACGCAGTATTTT

d_call: .
j_call: TRBJ1-5
v_call: TRBV9
clone_size: few
cdr3_aa: CASSVGGGNQPQHF
cdr3_nt: TGTGCCAGCAGCGTCGGGGGTGGCAATCAGCCCCAGCATTTT

d_call: .
j_call: TRBJ2-5
v_call: TRBV29-1
clone_size: few
cdr3_aa: CSAGPRETQYF
cdr3_nt: TGCAGCGCAGGGCCAAGGGAGACCCAGTACTTC

d_call: .
j_call: TRBJ2-7
v_call: TRBV30
clone_size: many
cdr3_aa: CALGGPAEQYF
cdr3_nt: TGTGCCCTGGGGGGACCGGCCGAGCAGTACTTC

d_call: .
j_call: TRBJ2-7
v_call: TRBV14
clone_size: few
cdr3_aa: CASSQGVPPEQYF
cdr3_nt: TGTGCCAGCAGCCAAGGAGTGCCCCCCGAGCAGTACTTC

d_call: .
j_call: TRBJ2-7
v_call: TRBV29-1
clone_size: .
cdr3_aa: CSGEGRGPQYEQYF
cdr3_nt: TGCAGCGGTGAGGGTAGGGGACCTCAGTACGAGCAGTACTTC

d_call: .
j_call: TRBJ2-7
v_call: TRBV6-6
clone_size: few
cdr3_aa: CASSYRLGEQYF
cdr3_nt: TGTGCCAGCAGCTACCGTTTGGGAGAGCAGTACTTC

d_call: .
j_call: TRBJ2-3
v_call: TRBV9
clone_size: .
cdr3_aa: CASTDVSSTDTQYF
cdr3_nt: TGTGCCAGCACCGACGTATCTAGCACAGATACGCAGTATTTT

d_call: .
j_call: TRBJ2-7
v_call: TRBV2
clone_size: few
cdr3_aa: CASRAFLEQYF
cdr3_nt: TGTGCCAGCAGGGCCTTCTTGGAGCAGTACTTC

d_call: .
j_call: TRBJ2-7
v_call: TRBV25-1
clone_size: .
cdr3_aa: CASSEWAGYEQYF
cdr3_nt: TGTGCCAGCAGTGAATGGGCAGGTTACGAGCAGTACTTC

d_call: TRBD2
j_call: TRBJ2-5
v_call: TRBV9
clone_size: .
cdr3_aa: CASSEGSGGYQETQYF
cdr3_nt: TGTGCCAGCAGCGAGGGCAGCGGGGGGTACCAAGAGACCCAGTACTTC

d_call: .
j_call: TRBJ1-2
v_call: TRBV19
clone_size: .
cdr3_aa: CASSRTAGYTF
cdr3_nt: TGTGCCAGTAGTAGGACAGCCGGCTACACCTTC

d_call: .
j_call: TRBJ2-7
v_call: TRBV7-9
clone_size: .
cdr3_aa: CASSLVGNEQYF
cdr3_nt: TGTGCCAGCAGCTTAGTCGGCAACGAGCAGTACTTC

d_call: .
j_call: TRBJ1-5
v_call: TRBV2
clone_size: few
cdr3_aa: CASSESHSQPQHF
cdr3_nt: TGTGCCAGCAGTGAATCCCACAGCCAGCCCCAGCATTTT

d_call: .
j_call: TRBJ1-1
v_call: TRBV7-2
clone_size: .
cdr3_aa: CASSHAYRLSTEAFF
cdr3_nt: TGTGCCAGCAGCCACGCCTACAGGTTGAGCACTGAAGCTTTCTTT

d_call: .
j_call: TRBJ2-7
v_call: TRBV30
clone_size: .
cdr3_aa: CAWAIHTVGQYF
cdr3_nt: TGTGCCTGGGCAATCCATACTGTCGGGCAGTACTTC

d_call: .
j_call: TRBJ2-1
v_call: TRBV19
clone_size: few
cdr3_aa: CASGYSSYNEQFF
cdr3_nt: TGTGCCAGCGGGTATAGCTCCTACAATGAGCAGTTCTTC

d_call: TRBD1
j_call: TRBJ2-7
v_call: TRBV2
clone_size: .
cdr3_aa: CASKGAGGPGEQYF
cdr3_nt: TGTGCCAGCAAGGGGGCCGGCGGCCCAGGGGAGCAGTACTTC

d_call: .
j_call: TRBJ1-4
v_call: TRBV9
clone_size: .
cdr3_aa: CASSARREGEKLFF
cdr3_nt: TGTGCCAGCAGCGCTAGGCGGGAAGGTGAAAAACTGTTTTTT

d_call: .
j_call: TRBJ2-7
v_call: TRBV4-3
clone_size: .
cdr3_aa: CASSQDYYYEQYF
cdr3_nt: TGCGCCAGCAGCCAAGATTATTACTACGAGCAGTACTTC